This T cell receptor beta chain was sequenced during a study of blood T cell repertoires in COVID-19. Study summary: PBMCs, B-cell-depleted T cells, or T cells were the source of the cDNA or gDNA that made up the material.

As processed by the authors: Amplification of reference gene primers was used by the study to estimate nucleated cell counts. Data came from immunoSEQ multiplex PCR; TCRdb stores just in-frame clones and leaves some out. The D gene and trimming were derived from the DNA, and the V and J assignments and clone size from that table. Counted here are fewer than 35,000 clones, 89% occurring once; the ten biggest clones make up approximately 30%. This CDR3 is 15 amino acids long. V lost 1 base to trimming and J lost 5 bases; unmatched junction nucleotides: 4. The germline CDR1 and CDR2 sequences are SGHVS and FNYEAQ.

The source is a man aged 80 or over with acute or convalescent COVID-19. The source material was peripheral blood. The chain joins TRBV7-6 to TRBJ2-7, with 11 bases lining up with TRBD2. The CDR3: CASSLVAGGRNEQYF. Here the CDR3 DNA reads TGTGCCAGCAGCTTAGTAGCGGGAGGGAGGAACGAGCAGTACTTC.